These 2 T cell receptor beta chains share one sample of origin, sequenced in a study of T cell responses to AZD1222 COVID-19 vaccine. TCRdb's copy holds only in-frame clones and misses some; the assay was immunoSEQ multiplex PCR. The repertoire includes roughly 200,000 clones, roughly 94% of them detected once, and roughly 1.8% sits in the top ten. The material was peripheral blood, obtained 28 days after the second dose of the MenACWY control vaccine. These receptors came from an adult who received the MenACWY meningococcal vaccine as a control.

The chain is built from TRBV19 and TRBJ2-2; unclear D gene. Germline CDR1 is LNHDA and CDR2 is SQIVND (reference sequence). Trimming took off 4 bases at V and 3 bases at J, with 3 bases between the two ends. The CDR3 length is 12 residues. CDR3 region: CASSSYTGELFF. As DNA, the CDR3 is TGTGCCAGTAGTAGCTACACCGGGGAGCTGTTTTTT.

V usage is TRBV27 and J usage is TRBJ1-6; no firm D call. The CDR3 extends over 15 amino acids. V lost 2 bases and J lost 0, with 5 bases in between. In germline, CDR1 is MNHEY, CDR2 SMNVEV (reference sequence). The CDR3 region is CASSLGSSYNSPLHF. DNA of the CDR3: TGTGCCAGCAGTTTAGGGAGCTCCTATAATTCACCCCTCCACTTT.